This section outlines one T cell receptor (beta chain) sequence together with its context. Antigen unknown. The read terminates 3 residues ahead of where the CDR3 ends, so the germline J gene completes it. CFSE-labeled recipient PBMCs were cultured five to seven days with irradiated graft donor PBMCs, then FACS-sorted. CDR1 is SEHNR, CDR2 FQNEAQ, per germline (reference sequence). V was pared by 7 bases and J by 2 bases, with 15 bases between. This CDR3 comprises 15 residues. Sequencing used immunoSEQ multiplex PCR; TCRdb keeps in-frame clones, though not all of them. The table for this sample gives some 2,200 clones. The sample originates from a study of Tregs in tolerant kidney transplant recipients. At the level of the study: Recipients received nonmyeloablative bone marrow transplants from related graft donors, with transient mixed chimerism.

Study-wide findings and caveats: The small number of patients limits these findings pending further validation. In tolerant patients, donor-specific Tregs outgrew total Tregs, suggesting antigen-driven expansion.

The chain is built from TRBV7-9 and TRBJ1-5; TRBD1 is a possible D gene (5 bases). This clonotype originated in a human patient who received a combined kidney and bone marrow transplant. Material: CD4+ T cells from blood cultured with allogeneic cells, obtained before the transplant. The CDR3: CASTPGQRGNQPQHF. The part of the CDR3 DNA that was read is TGTGCCAGCACACCAGGGCAGAGAGGCAATCAGCCC.